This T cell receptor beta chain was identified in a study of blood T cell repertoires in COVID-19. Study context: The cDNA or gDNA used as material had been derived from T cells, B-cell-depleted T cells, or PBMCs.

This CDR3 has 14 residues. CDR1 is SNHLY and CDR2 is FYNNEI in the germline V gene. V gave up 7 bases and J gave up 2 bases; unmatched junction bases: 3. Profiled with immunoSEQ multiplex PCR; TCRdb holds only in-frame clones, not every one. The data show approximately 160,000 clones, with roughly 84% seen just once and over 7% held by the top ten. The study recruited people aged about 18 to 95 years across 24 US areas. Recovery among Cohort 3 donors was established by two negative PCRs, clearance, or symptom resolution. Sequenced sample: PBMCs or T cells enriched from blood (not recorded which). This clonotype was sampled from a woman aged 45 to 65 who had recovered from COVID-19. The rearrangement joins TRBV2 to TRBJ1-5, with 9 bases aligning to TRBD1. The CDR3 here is CASTTGGGNQPQHF. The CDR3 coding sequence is TGTGCCAGCACAACAGGGGGCGGCAATCAGCCCCAGCATTTT. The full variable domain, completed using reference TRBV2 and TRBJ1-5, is EPEVTQTPSHQVTQMGQEVILRCVPISNHLYFYWYRQILGQKVEFLVSFYNNEISEKSEIFDDQFSVERPDGSNFTLKIRSTKLEDSAMYFCASTTGGGNQPQHFGDGTRLSIL.